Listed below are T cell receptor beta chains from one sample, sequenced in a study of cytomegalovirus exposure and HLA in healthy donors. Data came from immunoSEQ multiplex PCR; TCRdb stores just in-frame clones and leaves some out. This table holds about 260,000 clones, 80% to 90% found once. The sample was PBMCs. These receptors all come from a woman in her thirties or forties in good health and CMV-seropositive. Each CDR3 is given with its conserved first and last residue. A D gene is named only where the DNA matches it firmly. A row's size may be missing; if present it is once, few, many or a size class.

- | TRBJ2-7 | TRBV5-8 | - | CASSLYGNPGQYF | TGTGCCAGCAGCTTGTACGGGAACCCCGGGCAGTACTTC
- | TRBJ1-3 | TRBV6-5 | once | CASSLQHSGNTIYF | TGTGCCAGCAGCTTACAACACTCTGGAAACACCATATATTTT
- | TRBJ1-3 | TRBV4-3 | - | CASSQDVYEGGDTIYF | TGCGCCAGCAGCCAAGACGTGTATGAAGGCGGAGACACCATATATTTT
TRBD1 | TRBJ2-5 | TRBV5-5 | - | CASSAWGQGGGQETQYF | TGTGCCAGCAGCGCGTGGGGACAGGGGGGTGGCCAAGAGACCCAGTACTTC
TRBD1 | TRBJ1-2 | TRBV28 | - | CASRDTTGDYTF | TGTGCCAGCCGTGACACGACAGGGGACTACACCTTC
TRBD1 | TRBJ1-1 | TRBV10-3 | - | CAISEVTGGVEAFF | TGTGCCATCAGTGAAGTGACAGGGGGGGTTGAGGCTTTCTTT
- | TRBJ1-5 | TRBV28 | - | CASSSGGGNQPQHF | TGTGCCAGCAGTTCTGGGGGGGGCAATCAGCCCCAGCATTTT
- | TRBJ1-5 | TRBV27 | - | CASSPPNQPQHF | TGTGCCAGCAGTCCTCCTAATCAGCCCCAGCATTTT
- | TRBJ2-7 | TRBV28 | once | CASSAVGGPTYEQYF | TGTGCCAGCAGTGCCGTCGGGGGGCCCACCTACGAGCAGTACTTC
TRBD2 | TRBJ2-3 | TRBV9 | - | CASSVAGGPPDTQYF | TGTGCCAGCAGCGTAGCGGGAGGGCCCCCCGATACGCAGTATTTT
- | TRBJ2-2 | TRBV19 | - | CASSTQVTGELFF | TGTGCCAGTAGTACACAGGTTACCGGGGAGCTGTTTTTT
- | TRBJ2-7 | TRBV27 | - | CASSLLGAQDYEQYF | TGTGCCAGCAGTTTATTGGGGGCCCAAGACTACGAGCAGTACTTC
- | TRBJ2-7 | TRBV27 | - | CASRNGSIYEQYF | TGTGCCAGCAGGAACGGGTCCATCTACGAGCAGTACTTC
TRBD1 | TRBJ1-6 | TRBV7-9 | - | CASSSDLPTGWNSPLHF | TGTGCCAGCAGCTCCGACCTCCCGACAGGGTGGAATTCACCCCTCCACTTT
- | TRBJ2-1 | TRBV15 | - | CATSRDNNEQFF | TGTGCCACCAGCAGAGATAACAATGAGCAGTTCTTC
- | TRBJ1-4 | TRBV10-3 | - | CATPKTGTPPNEKLFF | TGTGCCACCCCTAAAACCGGGACACCTCCCAATGAAAAACTGTTTTTT
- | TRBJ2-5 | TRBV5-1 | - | CASSLSPADQETQYF | TGCGCCAGCAGCTTATCCCCAGCGGATCAAGAGACCCAGTACTTC
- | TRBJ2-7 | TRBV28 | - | CASSFARFEQYF | TGTGCCAGCAGTTTTGCCAGGTTCGAGCAGTACTTC
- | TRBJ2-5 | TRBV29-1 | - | CSYLRGVYGQETQYF | TGCAGCTACCTACGTGGAGTGTATGGCCAAGAGACCCAGTACTTC
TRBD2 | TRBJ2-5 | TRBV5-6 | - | CASSLRTSGRASQETQYF | TGTGCCAGCAGCTTGCGGACTAGCGGGAGGGCCTCCCAAGAGACCCAGTACTTC
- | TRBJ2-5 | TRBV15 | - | CATSRGEETQYF | TGTGCCACCAGCAGGGGAGAAGAGACCCAGTACTTC
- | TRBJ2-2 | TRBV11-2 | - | CASSLGQTGELFF | TGTGCCAGCAGCTTAGGGCAAACCGGGGAGCTGTTTTTT
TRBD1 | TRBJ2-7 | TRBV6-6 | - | CASSPGQGADYEQYF | TGTGCCAGCAGTCCGGGACAGGGGGCGGACTACGAGCAGTACTTC
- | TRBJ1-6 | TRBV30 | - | CAWAGPKRNSPLHF | TGTGCCTGGGCAGGGCCGAAGCGTAATTCACCCCTCCACTTT
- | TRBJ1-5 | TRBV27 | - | CASSPRDGWNQPQHF | TGTGCCAGCAGTCCGCGGGACGGATGGAATCAGCCCCAGCATTTT
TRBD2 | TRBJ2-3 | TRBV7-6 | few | CASSPQSRGSSTDTQYF | TGTGCCAGCAGCCCCCAGTCCCGCGGGAGTTCGACAGATACGCAGTATTTT
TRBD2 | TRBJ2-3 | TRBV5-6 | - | CASSSVGLAATDTQYF | TGTGCCAGCAGCTCTGTGGGACTAGCGGCGACAGATACGCAGTATTTT
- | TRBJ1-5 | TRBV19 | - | CASSVGQRNQPQHF | TGTGCCAGTAGTGTAGGACAGAGAAATCAGCCCCAGCATTTT
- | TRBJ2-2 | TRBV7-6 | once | CASSLSENGGELFF | TGTGCCAGCAGCTTATCTGAGAATGGCGGGGAGCTGTTTTTT
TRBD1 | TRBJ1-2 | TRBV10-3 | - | CAIRPRGLAGGYTF | TGTGCCATCAGACCCAGGGGGCTTGCGGGGGGCTACACCTTC
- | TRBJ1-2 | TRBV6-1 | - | CASSDGTTDGYTF | TGTGCCAGCAGTGACGGGACAACAGATGGCTACACCTTC
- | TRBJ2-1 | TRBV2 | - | CASSETGGRNEQFF | TGTGCCAGCAGTGAGACGGGCGGGCGCAATGAGCAGTTCTTC
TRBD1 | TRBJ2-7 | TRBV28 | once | CASSLPGTGGFEQYF | TGTGCCAGCAGTTTACCCGGGACAGGGGGTTTCGAGCAGTACTTC
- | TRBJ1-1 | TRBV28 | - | CASSRGGGDTEAFF | TGTGCCAGCAGTAGGGGGGGTGGTGACACTGAAGCTTTCTTT
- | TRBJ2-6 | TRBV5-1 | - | CASSSWFSGANGLTF | TGCGCCAGCAGCTCCTGGTTCTCTGGGGCCAACGGCCTGACTTTC
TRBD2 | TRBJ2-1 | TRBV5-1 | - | CASSLETIVGGVDEQFF | TGCGCCAGCAGCTTGGAAACTATCGTGGGAGGGGTGGATGAGCAGTTCTTC
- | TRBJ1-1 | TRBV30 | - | CAWSGQQNTEAFF | TGTGCCTGGAGTGGACAGCAGAACACTGAAGCTTTCTTT
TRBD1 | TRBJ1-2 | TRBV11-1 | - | CASRATGGGPNGYTF | TGTGCCAGCAGGGCCACAGGGGGCGGACCCAATGGCTACACCTTC
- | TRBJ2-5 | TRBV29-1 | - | CSVTGSLGETQYF | TGCAGCGTTACAGGGTCCTTGGGAGAGACCCAGTACTTC
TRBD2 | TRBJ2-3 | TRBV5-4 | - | CASSQGLAGGLLTDTQYF | TGTGCCAGCAGCCAGGGACTAGCGGGAGGATTGCTAACAGATACGCAGTATTTT
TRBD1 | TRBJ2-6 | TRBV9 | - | CASSPTGGAGTGANVLTF | TGTGCCAGCAGCCCGACAGGGGGCGCAGGAACTGGGGCCAACGTCCTGACTTTC
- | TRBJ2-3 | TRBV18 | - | CASSSRLLRADTQYF | TGTGCCAGCTCTTCCCGTCTTCTGAGGGCGGATACGCAGTATTTT
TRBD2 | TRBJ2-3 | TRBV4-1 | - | CASSHAKTSGTADTQYF | TGCGCCAGCAGCCACGCGAAGACTAGCGGGACGGCAGATACGCAGTATTTT
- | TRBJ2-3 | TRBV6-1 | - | CASIYPTADTQYF | TGTGCCAGCATTTACCCTACGGCAGATACGCAGTATTTT
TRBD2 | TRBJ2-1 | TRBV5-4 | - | CASSPSGGAYNEQFF | TGTGCCAGCAGCCCCTCGGGAGGGGCCTACAATGAGCAGTTCTTC
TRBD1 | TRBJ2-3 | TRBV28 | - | CASSPMGPGQGTDTQYF | TGTGCCAGCAGTCCGATGGGACCGGGACAGGGGACAGATACGCAGTATTTT
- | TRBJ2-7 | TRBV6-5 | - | CASSYSGLEEQYF | TGTGCCAGCAGTTACTCGGGGCTCGAGGAGCAGTACTTC
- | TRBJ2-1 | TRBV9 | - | CASSVGTSYNEQFF | TGTGCCAGCAGCGTCGGTACTAGTTACAATGAGCAGTTCTTC
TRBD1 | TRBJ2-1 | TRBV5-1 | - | CASSPGQGLNEQFF | TGCGCCAGCAGCCCGGGACAGGGCCTTAATGAGCAGTTCTTC
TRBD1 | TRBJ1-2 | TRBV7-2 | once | CASSSTGQGRGYTF | TGTGCCAGCAGCTCCACGGGACAGGGTCGGGGCTACACCTTC
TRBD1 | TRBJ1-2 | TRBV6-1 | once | CASRRQGAEIAGYTF | TGTGCCAGCAGGAGACAGGGGGCGGAGATCGCTGGCTACACCTTC
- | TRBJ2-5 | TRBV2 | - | CASSRTRSEGETQYF | TGTGCCAGCAGTCGAACTAGAAGCGAAGGAGAGACCCAGTACTTC
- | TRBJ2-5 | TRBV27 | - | CASSSRRGERETQYF | TGTGCCAGCAGTTCCCGCAGGGGGGAGCGAGAGACCCAGTACTTC
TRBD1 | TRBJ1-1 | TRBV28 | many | CASSNRGPTEAFF | TGTGCCAGCAGTAACAGGGGGCCCACTGAAGCTTTCTTT
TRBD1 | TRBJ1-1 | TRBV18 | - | CASSPGTGGITEAFF | TGTGCCAGCTCACCAGGGACAGGGGGCATCACTGAAGCTTTCTTT
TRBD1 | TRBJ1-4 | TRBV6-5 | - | CASSARSGGYEKLFF | TGTGCCAGCAGTGCGCGGTCAGGGGGCTATGAAAAACTGTTTTTT
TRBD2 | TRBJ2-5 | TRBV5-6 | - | CASSLSSGRGVETQYF | TGTGCCAGCAGCTTGTCTAGCGGGAGAGGTGTAGAGACCCAGTACTTC
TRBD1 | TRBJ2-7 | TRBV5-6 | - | CASSRGTGGTSYEQYF | TGTGCCAGCAGCCGGGGGACAGGGGGTACGTCCTACGAGCAGTACTTC
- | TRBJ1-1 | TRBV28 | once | CASSPGGVTEAFF | TGTGCCAGCAGTCCTGGAGGGGTAACTGAAGCTTTCTTT
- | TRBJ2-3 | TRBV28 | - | CASSSFTDTQYF | TGTGCCAGCAGTTCATTCACAGATACGCAGTATTTT